The sample holds a few counts of the clone carrying this TCR beta chain. Its matching antigen is unknown. Donors showed nominal health when sampled, although they likely had unrecorded immune exposures. The sample belongs to a study of cytomegalovirus exposure and HLA in healthy donors. General study findings and limits: Presence/absence analysis assumed near-uniform sequencing depth across donors. The authors reported that TCR beta sequences could predict HLA-A and HLA-B alleles. These predictions were accurate for most subjects in the first cohort.

The CDR3 contains 16 residues. Germline CDR1 and CDR2: SGHTA and FQGNSA. V gave up 2 bases and J gave up 1 base, with 15 bases separating them. PCR used 60 Vbeta primers and 13 Jbeta primers. TCRdb's table, derived via immunoSEQ multiplex PCR, lists solely in-frame clones and lacks some. Among around 160,000 clones listed, roughly 73% were seen once. The sequenced sample consisted of PBMCs. The TCR comes from a woman aged 40 to 50 in good health and CMV-seropositive. This sequence joins TRBV7-2 and TRBJ2-7, with a possible D match to TRBD2 (6 bases). CDR3 loop: CASSLSFGGSSYEQYF. The CDR3, as DNA: TGTGCCAGCAGCTTATCTTTCGGGGGATCATCCTACGAGCAGTACTTC.